A selection of T cell receptor beta chains follows, all from one sample in a study of blood T cell repertoires in COVID-19. The repertoire was sequenced with immunoSEQ multiplex PCR; TCRdb's copy has only in-frame clones and lacks some. Here the sample spans 250,000 to 400,000 clones, roughly nine tenths being singletons. Sequences were obtained from peripheral blood. The receptor set was obtained from a woman aged 30 to 39 with COVID-19, enrolled during active disease. CDR3s include the opening cysteine and the closing phenylalanine or tryptophan. The order of the fields is D gene, J gene, V gene, clone size, CDR3 DNA, CDR3 protein. A D gene is named only where the DNA matches it firmly. Clone size is stated in some rows and not others, as once, few, many or a class when expanded.

NA,TRBJ1-4,TRBV5-1,NA,TGCGCCAGCAGCTTGGGTCGGGAACCCCCTGCAGGATTTAATGAAAAACTGTTTTTT,CASSLGREPPAGFNEKLFF
NA,TRBJ2-4,TRBV28,NA,TGTGCCAGCAGTTACGTCCGGACCTACAGAGGGGCCAAAAACATTCAGTACTTC,CASSYVRTYRGAKNIQYF
TRBD1,TRBJ2-7,TRBV6-6,NA,TGTGCCAGCAGTAAGACAGGGAACTACGAGCAGTACTTC,CASSKTGNYEQYF
NA,TRBJ2-7,TRBV12-3/TRBV12-4,few,TGTGCCAGCAGCGCGTCCTACGAGCAGTACTTC,CASSASYEQYF
NA,TRBJ1-2,TRBV18,NA,TGTGCCAGCTCACCGAGTCCGGTTTTAAGCTATGGCTACACCTTC,CASSPSPVLSYGYTF
NA,TRBJ1-6,TRBV19,NA,TGTGCCAGTAGTATATCTAATGGAGGATCACCCCTCCACTTT,CASSISNGGSPLHF
NA,TRBJ2-1,TRBV6-1,NA,TGTGCCAGCAGTGACACGGCTAGCTCCTACAATGAGCAGTTCTTC,CASSDTASSYNEQFF
TRBD1,TRBJ1-1,TRBV20-1,NA,TGCAGTGCTAGTCGACCCTCGACAGGGCCCACTGAAGCTTTCTTT,CSASRPSTGPTEAFF
TRBD2,TRBJ2-1,TRBV5-1,NA,TGCGCCAGCAGCTTGGGGGTAGCGGGAGGTTCGGGGAGTGAGCAGTTCTTC,CASSLGVAGGSGSEQFF
NA,TRBJ2-1,TRBV12-3/TRBV12-4,NA,TGTGCCAGCAGCTTAAACAGGAATGAGCAGTTCTTC,CASSLNRNEQFF
TRBD1,TRBJ1-1,TRBV11-2,NA,TGTGCCAGCAGCTTCCGGACAGGGGGAACTGAAGCTTTCTTT,CASSFRTGGTEAFF
NA,TRBJ1-1,TRBV5-4,NA,TGTGCCAGCACCGACAGGCCGAACACTGAAGCTTTCTTT,CASTDRPNTEAFF
NA,TRBJ2-7,TRBV7-2,NA,TGTGCCAGCAGCTTTAACAGGGACTCCTACGAGCAGTACTTC,CASSFNRDSYEQYF
NA,TRBJ2-1,TRBV11-2,NA,TGTGCCAGCAGCTTAGATCGCGGCAGTAATGAGCAGTTCTTC,CASSLDRGSNEQFF
NA,TRBJ1-5,TRBV28,once,TGTGCCAGCAGTCCGCAGGCCTATCAGCCCCAGCATTTT,CASSPQAYQPQHF
NA,TRBJ2-7,TRBV21-1,NA,TGTGCCAGCAGCAGCGGCGGGAGTGTGGTCTACGAGCAGTACTTC,CASSSGGSVVYEQYF
NA,TRBJ2-1,TRBV6-5,NA,TGTGCCACCATCGGTGGCTCGCGGTCCTACAATGAGCAGTTCTTC,CATIGGSRSYNEQFF
TRBD1,TRBJ1-4,TRBV25-1,few,TGTGCCAGCAGTGAAAGCCGACAGGGAACCCTTAATGAAAAACTGTTTTTT,CASSESRQGTLNEKLFF
TRBD1,TRBJ1-2,TRBV7-2,few,TGTGCCAGCAGCTCGGGACAGGGATCCTATGGCTACACCTTC,CASSSGQGSYGYTF
NA,TRBJ1-2,TRBV6-5,NA,TGTGCCAGCGGGATGACGGGGACTAAGGGCTACACCTTC,CASGMTGTKGYTF
TRBD1,TRBJ2-2,TRBV2,NA,TGTGCCAGCAGGACAGGGGCGGCGAACACCGGGGAGCTGTTTTTT,CASRTGAANTGELFF
TRBD1,TRBJ2-3,TRBV15,NA,TGTGCCACCAGCAGGCGACAGGGGACAGATACGCAGTATTTT,CATSRRQGTDTQYF
NA,TRBJ1-1,TRBV3-1/TRBV3-2,NA,TGTGCCAGCAGCCCCAGGGGCCTCACTGAAGCTTTCTTT,CASSPRGLTEAFF
NA,TRBJ1-1,TRBV27,NA,TGTGCCAGCAGCAACCTAGGGACAGAAGCTTTCTTT,CASSNLGTEAFF
TRBD2,TRBJ2-1,TRBV6-5,NA,TGTGCCAGCAGTAGGGGTAGCGGGATTAACAATGAGCAGTTCTTC,CASSRGSGINNEQFF
TRBD1,TRBJ1-1,TRBV11-2,NA,TGTGCCAGCAGCCCCCCAGGGGGCGTGAACACTGAAGCTTTCTTT,CASSPPGGVNTEAFF
NA,TRBJ2-7,TRBV27,once,TGTGCCAGCAGGTCAACTTCCTACGAGCAGTACTTC,CASRSTSYEQYF
TRBD1,TRBJ2-1,TRBV2,NA,TGTGCCAGCAGTGAAGTGTCAGGGGGCTACAATGAGCAGTTCTTC,CASSEVSGGYNEQFF
TRBD1,TRBJ1-1,TRBV18,NA,TGTGCCAGCTCACCGACAGGGGTGAAGACTGAAGCTTTCTTT,CASSPTGVKTEAFF
TRBD1,TRBJ1-5,TRBV7-9,NA,TGTGCCAGCAGCTCGGACAGGGTAAATCAGCCCCAGCATTTT,CASSSDRVNQPQHF
TRBD1,TRBJ1-3,TRBV5-1,once,TGCGCCAGCAGCGGGGGACAGATGGGAAACACCATATATTTT,CASSGGQMGNTIYF
NA,TRBJ1-2,TRBV7-3,once,TGTGCCAGCAGCTTAGGAGCAGACAGGCGCGGCTACACCTTC,CASSLGADRRGYTF
NA,TRBJ1-3,TRBV15,NA,TGTGCCACCGGGCAGCATGCGAACACCATATATTTT,CATGQHANTIYF
NA,TRBJ1-2,TRBV18,once,TGTGCCAGCTCACCTTCGACACAAGAAAGAAACTATGGCTACACCTTC,CASSPSTQERNYGYTF
NA,TRBJ2-3,TRBV27,NA,TGTGCCAGCAGTTTCTATGGTTTAGCCGAATACTCCACAGATACGCAGTATTTT,CASSFYGLAEYSTDTQYF
TRBD2,TRBJ2-7,TRBV11-2,NA,TGTGCCAGCAGCTTCTCTTCTAGCGGGGGGACCTACGAGCAGTACTTC,CASSFSSSGGTYEQYF
NA,TRBJ1-1,TRBV19,NA,TGTGCCAGTAGTATAGATCCCCAGGGGACTGAAGCTTTCTTT,CASSIDPQGTEAFF
TRBD2,TRBJ2-5,TRBV11-1,NA,TGTGCCAGCAGCCTTGGACTAGAAGAGACCCAGTACTTC,CASSLGLEETQYF
TRBD1,TRBJ1-4,TRBV3-1/TRBV3-2,once,TGTGCCAGCAGCCAAGTGTACAGGGGTAATGAAAAACTGTTTTTT,CASSQVYRGNEKLFF
NA,TRBJ1-3,TRBV3-1/TRBV3-2,few,TGTGCCAGCAGCCCGGGAGGGGGGACTGGAAACACCATATATTTT,CASSPGGGTGNTIYF
NA,TRBJ1-1,TRBV19,NA,TGTGCCAGTAGTATTTTCGTGGAGGCGAACACTGAAGCTTTCTTT,CASSIFVEANTEAFF
NA,TRBJ1-1,TRBV7-3,NA,TGTGCCAGCAGCCCGACAGGGAACACTGAAGCTTTCTTT,CASSPTGNTEAFF
NA,TRBJ2-1,TRBV13,NA,TGTGCCAGCAGCTCCCTAACAGGTGATGAGCAGTTCTTC,CASSSLTGDEQFF
TRBD1,TRBJ1-1,TRBV11-3,NA,TGTGCCAGCAGTTCTAGCCCTCCCGGGACAGGGGGCACTGAAGCTTTCTTT,CASSSSPPGTGGTEAFF
NA,TRBJ1-4,TRBV23-1,NA,TGCGCCAGCAGTCCCTCGACAGGCCAAGGGGCAACTAATGAAAAACTGTTTTTT,CASSPSTGQGATNEKLFF
NA,TRBJ1-1,TRBV6-1,NA,TGTGCCAGCAGTGAAAAGACAGCACCCCTGAACACTGAAGCTTTCTTT,CASSEKTAPLNTEAFF
NA,TRBJ1-4,TRBV18,NA,TGTGCCAGCTCACCCACTTTGGGCGGGGGCAGAGAAAAACTGTTTTTT,CASSPTLGGGREKLFF
NA,TRBJ2-5,TRBV2,NA,TGTGCCAGCAGAACCGCGGCCCACTCCTCGGAGACCCAGTACTTC,CASRTAAHSSETQYF
TRBD2,TRBJ2-3,TRBV4-2,NA,TGTGCCAGCAGCCAAGTCCTCCAGACTAGCGGGAGTGCAGATACGCAGTATTTT,CASSQVLQTSGSADTQYF
NA,TRBJ1-2,TRBV30,once,TGTGCCTGGAGTGCGGGGGACTATGGCTACACCTTC,CAWSAGDYGYTF
NA,TRBJ2-1,TRBV19,NA,TGTGCCAGTAGTTGGGCGGGGGCCGCCTACAATGAGCAGTTCTTC,CASSWAGAAYNEQFF
NA,TRBJ1-4,TRBV30,NA,TGTGCCTGGAGCCCGGGACGGGGGAATGAAAAACTGTTTTTT,CAWSPGRGNEKLFF
NA,TRBJ1-1,TRBV25-1,few,TGTGCCAGCACTCTGAACACTGAAGCTTTCTTT,CASTLNTEAFF